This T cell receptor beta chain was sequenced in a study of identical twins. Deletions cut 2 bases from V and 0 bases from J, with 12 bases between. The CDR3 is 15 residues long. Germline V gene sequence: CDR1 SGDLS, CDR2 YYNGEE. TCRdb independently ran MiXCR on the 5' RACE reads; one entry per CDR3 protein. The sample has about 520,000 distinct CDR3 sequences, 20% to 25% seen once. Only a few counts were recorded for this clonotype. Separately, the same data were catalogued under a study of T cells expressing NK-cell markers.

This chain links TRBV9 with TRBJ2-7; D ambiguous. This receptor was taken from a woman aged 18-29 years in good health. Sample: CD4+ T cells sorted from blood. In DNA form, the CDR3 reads TGTGCCAGCAGCGTCCGGGTAAACCCCTCCTACGAGCAGTACTTC. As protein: CASSVRVNPSYEQYF.